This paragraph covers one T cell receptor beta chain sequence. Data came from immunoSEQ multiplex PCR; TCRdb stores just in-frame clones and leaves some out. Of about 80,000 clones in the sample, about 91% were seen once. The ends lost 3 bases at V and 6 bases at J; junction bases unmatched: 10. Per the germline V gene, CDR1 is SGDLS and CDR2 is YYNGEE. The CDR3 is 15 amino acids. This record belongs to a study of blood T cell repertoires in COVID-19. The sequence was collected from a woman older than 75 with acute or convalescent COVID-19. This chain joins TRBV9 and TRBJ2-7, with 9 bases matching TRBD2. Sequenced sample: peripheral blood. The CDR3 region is CASSGRLAAGGEQYF. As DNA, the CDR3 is TGTGCCAGCAGCGGTAGACTAGCGGCCGGCGGCGAGCAGTACTTC. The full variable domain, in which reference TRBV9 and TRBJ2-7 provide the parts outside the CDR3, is DSGVTQTPKHLITATGQRVTLRCSPRSGDLSVYWYQQSLDQGLQFLIQYYNGEERAKGNILERFSAQQFPDLHSELNLSSLELGDSALYFCASSGRLAAGGEQYFGPGTRLTVT.